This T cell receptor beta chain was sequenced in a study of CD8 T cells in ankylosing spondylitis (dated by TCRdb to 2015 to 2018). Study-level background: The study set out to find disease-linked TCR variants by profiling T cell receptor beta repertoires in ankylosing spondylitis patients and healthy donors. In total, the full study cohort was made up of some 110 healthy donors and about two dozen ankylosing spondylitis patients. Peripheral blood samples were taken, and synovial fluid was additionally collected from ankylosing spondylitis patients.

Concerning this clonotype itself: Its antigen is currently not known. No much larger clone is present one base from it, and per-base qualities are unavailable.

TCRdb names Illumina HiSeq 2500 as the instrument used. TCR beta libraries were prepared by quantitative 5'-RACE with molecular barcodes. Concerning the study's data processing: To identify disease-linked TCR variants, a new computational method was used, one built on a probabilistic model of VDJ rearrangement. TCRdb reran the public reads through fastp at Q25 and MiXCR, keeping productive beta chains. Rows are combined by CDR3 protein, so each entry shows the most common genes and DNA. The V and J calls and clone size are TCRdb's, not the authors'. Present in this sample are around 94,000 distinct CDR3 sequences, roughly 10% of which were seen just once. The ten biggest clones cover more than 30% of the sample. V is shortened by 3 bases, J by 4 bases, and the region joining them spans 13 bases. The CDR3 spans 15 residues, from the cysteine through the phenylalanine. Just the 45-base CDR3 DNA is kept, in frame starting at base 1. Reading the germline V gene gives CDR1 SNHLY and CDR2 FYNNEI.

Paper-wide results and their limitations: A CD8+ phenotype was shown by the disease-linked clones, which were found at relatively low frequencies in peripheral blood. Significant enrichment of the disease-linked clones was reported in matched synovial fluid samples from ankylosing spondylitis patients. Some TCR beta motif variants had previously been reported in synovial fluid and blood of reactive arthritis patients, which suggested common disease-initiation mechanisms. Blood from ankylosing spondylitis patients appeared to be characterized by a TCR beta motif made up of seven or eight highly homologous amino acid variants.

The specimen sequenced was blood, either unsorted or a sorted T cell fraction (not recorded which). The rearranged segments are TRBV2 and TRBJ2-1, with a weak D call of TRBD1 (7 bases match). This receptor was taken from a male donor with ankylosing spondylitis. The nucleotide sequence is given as TGTGCCAGCAGTGAGTTCAGGGGGGCTTACAATGAGCAGTTCTTC. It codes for CASSEFRGAYNEQFF.